This T cell receptor (beta chain) originates from a study of PD-L1 blockade in urothelial cancer. Findings and limits, study-wide: TCR clonality was measured in pretreatment peripheral blood. Clonality below the median predicted better survival.

Time point given: peripheral blood 6 weeks after treatment start. The method was immunoSEQ multiplex PCR; TCRdb's version includes in-frame clones alone and lacks a portion of them. The sample lists roughly 110,000 clones; approximately 90% were seen once. A remark on this clone: Its antigen is unknown.

Germline lookup yields CDR1 SGHRS and CDR2 YFSETQ. V shed 4 bases and J 5 bases; nucleotides not matched to a gene: 7. The CDR3 consists of 15 residues. This receptor was obtained from a man between 60 and 70 years old with urothelial cancer. This chain joins TRBV5-1 and TRBJ2-2, with 8 bases identical to TRBD2. The material sequenced was PBMCs, taken around atezolizumab (anti-PD-L1) treatment. This CDR3 is CASSPGGAGTGELFF. CDR3 in DNA: TGCGCCAGCAGCCCGGGAGGGGCCGGTACCGGGGAGCTGTTTTTT. Filled out from reference TRBV5-1 and TRBJ2-2, the complete variable domain reads KAGVTQTPRYLIKTRGQQVTLSCSPISGHRSVSWYQQTPGQGLQFLFEYFSETQRNKGNFPGRFSGRQFSNSRSEMNVSTLELGDSALYLCASSPGGAGTGELFFGEGSRLTVL.